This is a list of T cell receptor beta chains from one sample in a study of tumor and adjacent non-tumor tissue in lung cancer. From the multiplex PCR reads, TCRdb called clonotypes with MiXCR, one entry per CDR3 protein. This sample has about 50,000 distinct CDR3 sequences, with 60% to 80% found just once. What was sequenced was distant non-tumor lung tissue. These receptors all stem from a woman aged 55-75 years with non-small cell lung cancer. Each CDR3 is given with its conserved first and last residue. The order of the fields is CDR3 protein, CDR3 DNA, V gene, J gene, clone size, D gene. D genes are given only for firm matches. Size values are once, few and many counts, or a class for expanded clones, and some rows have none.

CASRGLAGGLGEQFF	TGTGCCAGCAGGGGACTAGCGGGGGGGCTAGGTGAACAGTTCTTC	TRBV5-6	TRBJ2-1	NA	TRBD2
CTSSQEVTLGKTQYF	TGCACCAGCAGCCAAGAGGTCACCCTTGGTAAGACCCAGTACTTC	TRBV4-3	TRBJ2-5	once	NA
CARNQEVAQVNTEAFF	TGCGCCAGGAACCAAGAAGTCGCACAGGTGAACACTGAAGCTTTCTTT	TRBV4-1	TRBJ1-1	NA	NA
CSGRVSGTDTEYF	TGCAGCGGCCGGGTTAGTGGCACAGATACGGAGTATTTT	TRBV29-1	TRBJ2-3	NA	NA
CSDRRGLGGYTF	TGCAGCGACCGAAGGGGCTTGGGTGGCTACACGTTC	TRBV29-1	TRBJ1-2	NA	NA
CGSSYDDVRQWINEQFF	TGTGGCAGCAGTTATGATGACGTCAGACAATGGATCAATGAGCAGTTCTTC	TRBV6-2/TRBV6-3	TRBJ2-1	NA	NA
CASSPSAAVLNTVAFF	TGTGCCAGCAGCCCCTCCGCAGCGGTCTTGAACACTGTAGCTTTCTTT	TRBV6-6	TRBJ1-1	NA	NA
CSVVGQTYEQYF	TGCAGTGTTGTAGGACAGACCTACGAGCAGTACTTC	TRBV29-1	TRBJ2-7	NA	NA
CASSYLTEDNNQPQHF	TGTGCCAGCAGTTACTTGACAGAAGATAACAATCAGCCCCAGCATTTT	TRBV6-2/TRBV6-3	TRBJ1-5	NA	NA
CASSFVGGELFF	TGTGCCAGCAGTTTTGTGGGCGGGGAGCTGTTTTTT	TRBV12-3/TRBV12-4	TRBJ2-2	many	NA
CASSSTGTGAIDTQYF	TGTGCCAGTAGTTCAACTGGGACAGGGGCGATAGATACGCAGTATTTT	TRBV12-3/TRBV12-4	TRBJ2-3	NA	TRBD1
CASRTRTENTEAFF	TGTGCCAGCAGGACAAGGACAGAAAACACTGAAGCTTTCTTT	TRBV5-6	TRBJ1-1	medium-sized	NA
CASSHLGEVSTGELFF	TGTGCTAGCAGTCACCTAGGAGAGGTATCCACCGGGGAGCTGTTTTTT	TRBV6-1	TRBJ2-2	NA	NA
CTLTRGAVETQCF	TGCACCCTCACACGGGGGGCGGTGGAGACCCAGTGCTTC	TRBV20-1	TRBJ2-5	NA	NA
CSVEGLDFLSYNEQLF	TGCAGCGTTGAAGGTCTGGACTTCCTATCCTACAATGAGCAGTTGTTC	TRBV29-1	TRBJ2-1	NA	NA
CARQRELTDTQYF	TGTGCCAGACAAAGGGAGCTCACAGATACGCAGTATTTT	TRBV28	TRBJ2-3	NA	NA
CASSPRLVAETQYF	TGCGCCAGCAGTCCGAGACTAGTTGCGGAGACCCAGTACTTC	TRBV4-3	TRBJ2-5	NA	NA
CANNYTGSSGDSSTDTQYF	TGTGCCAACAATTACACGGGTTCTAGCGGGGACTCTAGCACAGATACGCAGTATTTT	TRBV6-5	TRBJ2-3	NA	TRBD2
CASSKAGESTDTQYF	TGTGCCAGCAGCAAAGCGGGCGAGAGCACAGATACGCAGTATTTT	TRBV11-3	TRBJ2-3	NA	NA
CASSMRLAQETQYF	TGTGCCAGCAGCATGAGACTAGCGCAAGAGACCCAGTACTTC	TRBV11-3	TRBJ2-5	large	TRBD2
CASSLGEDLSNQPQHF	TGCGCCAGCAGCCTCGGCGAGGATTTGAGCAATCAGCCCCAGCATTTT	TRBV4-1	TRBJ1-5	many	NA
CSAPSGSNQPQHF	TGCAGTGCCCCGAGTGGAAGCAATCAGCCCCAGCATTTT	TRBV20-1	TRBJ1-5	few	NA
CASSLAVGVNSPFHF	TGTGCCAGCAGCTTAGCCGTAGGGGTGAACTCACCCTTCCACTTT	TRBV11-2	TRBJ1-6	NA	NA
CASSWDRSSYEQYF	TGTGCCAGCAGTTGGGACAGGAGCTCCTACGAGCAGTACTTC	TRBV5-4	TRBJ2-7	many	TRBD1
CASKLTGTKSPLHF	TGTGCCAGCAAGTTGACAGGGACAAAATCACCCCTCCACTTT	TRBV6-2/TRBV6-3	TRBJ1-6	NA	TRBD1
CASSPRGAQNIQYF	TGTGCCAGCAGCCCCCGGGGGGCCCAAAACATTCAGTACTTC	TRBV4-2	TRBJ2-4	medium-sized	NA
CASILSGSGGIQPQHF	TGTGCCAGCATTCTGTCGGGGAGTGGGGGTATTCAGCCCCAACATTTT	TRBV12-3/TRBV12-4	TRBJ1-5	NA	NA
CASSSGIDKDAQYF	TGCGCCAGCAGCTCCGGGATCGATAAGGATGCGCAGTATTTT	TRBV5-1	TRBJ2-3	NA	NA
CASSQGFAASSYNVQFF	TGTGCCAGCAGTCAGGGTTTCGCAGCGAGCTCCTACAATGTCCAGTTCTTC	TRBV11-1	TRBJ2-1	NA	NA
CSVLTGNAEAFF	TGCAGCGTGCTCACAGGGAACGCTGAAGCTTTCTTT	TRBV29-1	TRBJ1-1	NA	NA
CSVELNENREGYNEQLF	TGCAGCGTTGAACTTAATGAAAATCGGGAAGGTTACAATGAGCAGCTCTTC	TRBV29-1	TRBJ2-1	NA	NA
CASNQDLGQPQHF	TGCGCCAGCAACCAAGATCTGGGTCAGCCCCAGCATTTT	TRBV4-1	TRBJ1-5	once	NA
CATSDLRAGQVFF	TGTGCCACCAGTGATTTACGGGCAGGGCAAGTTTTCTTT	TRBV24-1	TRBJ1-1	many	NA
CASSENPLSSYNEQFF	TGTGCCAGCAGTGAAAACCCCTTGAGCTCCTACAATGAGCAGTTCTTC	TRBV6-1	TRBJ2-1	NA	NA
CASSSLPSTYTEAFF	TGTGCCAGCAGTTCATTGCCTAGTACCTACACTGAAGCTTTCTTT	TRBV28	TRBJ1-1	NA	NA
CASSGQGDNEQFF	TGTGCCAGCAGCGGACAGGGAGACAATGAGCAGTTCTTC	TRBV9	TRBJ2-1	many	TRBD1
CASGQRGASNTGKLFF	TGTGCCAGCGGCCAACGGGGGGCCTCGAACACCGGGAAGCTGTTTTTT	TRBV14	TRBJ2-2	NA	NA
CTSSLLSPTYTEASF	TGTACCAGCAGTTTATTGTCTCCTACCTACACTGAAGCTTCCTTT	TRBV28	TRBJ1-1	few	NA
CASSAHREEEAQYF	TGTGCCAGCAGTGCCCATAGAGAGGAAGAGGCCCAATACTTC	TRBV6-5	TRBJ2-5	NA	NA
CASSQGQRAETEAFF	TGTGCCAGCAGCCAAGGACAGAGGGCGGAGACTGAAGCTTTCTTT	TRBV4-1	TRBJ1-1	NA	NA
CASRSTGTGTTNTQYF	TGTGCCAGCAGATCAACCGGGACAGGGACGACAAATACGCAGTATTTT	TRBV12-3/TRBV12-4	TRBJ2-3	NA	TRBD1
CASSRRGGATVTYNEQFF	TGTGCCAGCAGCAGACGCGGGGGGGCCACCGTGACCTACAATGAGCAGTTCTTC	TRBV7-2	TRBJ2-1	NA	TRBD2
CASSPSRNADTQYF	TGTGCCAGCAGCCCATCGCGAAACGCAGATACGCAGTATTTT	TRBV7-2	TRBJ2-3	NA	NA
CASAEGRSYDNTF	TGCGCCAGCGCTGAGGGAAGGAGCTATGACAACACCTTC	TRBV4-1	TRBJ1-2	NA	NA
CASRVRGAEEAFF	TGCGCCAGCAGAGTCAGAGGGGCCGAAGAAGCTTTCTTT	TRBV5-1	TRBJ1-1	NA	NA
CACSLVTTTGELFF	TGTGCCTGCAGCTTAGTAACAACCACCGGGGAGCTGTTTTTT	TRBV7-9	TRBJ2-2	NA	NA
CASYPFRGSSYNEQFF	TGTGCCAGTTACCCGTTCCGGGGGAGCTCCTACAATGAGCAATTCTTC	TRBV6-2/TRBV6-3	TRBJ2-1	NA	NA
CTSSYSIDPWDFNTGELFF	TGTACCAGCAGTTACTCGATCGACCCATGGGACTTCAACACCGGGGAGCTGTTTTTT	TRBV6-2/TRBV6-3	TRBJ2-2	NA	NA
CASSRDTGDYEQYF	TGCGCCAGCAGCCGAGACACAGGGGACTACGAGCAGTACTTC	TRBV4-3	TRBJ2-7	NA	TRBD1
CASSRQLNQPQHF	TGCGCCAGCAGCCGCCAGCTCAATCAGCCCCAGCATTTT	TRBV4-1	TRBJ1-5	many	NA
CASSYGTGGRTDMQYF	TGTGCTAGCAGTTACGGGACGGGGGGGAGAACAGATATGCAGTATTTT	TRBV6-2/TRBV6-3	TRBJ2-3	NA	TRBD2